These T cell receptor beta chains were read from a single sample in a study of neurological immune-mediated disorders. TCRdb recomputed calls from the 5' RACE reads with MiXCR, one row per CDR3 protein. The sample carries 95,000 to 110,000 distinct CDR3 sequences, 10% to 12% recorded once. The sequenced sample was PBMCs. The receptors shown here come from a female donor with HTLV-1-associated myelopathy (HAM/TSP). Both conserved end residues are part of each CDR3. The order of the fields is V gene, D gene, J gene, clone size, CDR3 DNA, CDR3 protein. The D gene is left open where the match is weak. Not every row has a clone size; where given, it reads once, few, many or a size class.

>TRBV20-1|TRBD1|TRBJ2-3|many
TGCAGTGCAAATCCCCCGGGACAGGGAGCAGATACGCAGTATTTT
CSANPPGQGADTQYF
>TRBV5-1|TRBD2|TRBJ2-7|many
TGCGCCAGCAGCTTGGACACCCTAAGACCGAGGACTAGGGAAGACTACGAGCAGTACTTC
CASSLDTLRPRTREDYEQYF
>TRBV10-3|-|TRBJ2-4|few
TGTGCCATCAGTGAGCAGTTAGAAAACATTCAGTACTTC
CAISEQLENIQYF
>TRBV5-1|-|TRBJ1-3|-
TGCGCCAGCAGCCCCAGTACGACACTGAGCTCTGGAAACACCATATATTTT
CASSPSTTLSSGNTIYF
>TRBV6-5|-|TRBJ1-2|few
TGTGCCAGCAGTTACCAGGGGGGCTACACCTTC
CASSYQGGYTF
>TRBV5-1|-|TRBJ2-3|many
TGCGCCAGCAGCTGGGGCACGAGCACAGATACGCAGTATTTT
CASSWGTSTDTQYF
>TRBV12-3/TRBV12-4|-|TRBJ2-6|many
TGTGCCAGCAGTTTAAGAAGGACGGTCGCCGGGGCCAACGTCCTGACTTTC
CASSLRRTVAGANVLTF
>TRBV3-1|TRBD2|TRBJ2-5|many
TGTGCCAGCAGTATAGCGGGGGGGCGGGAGACCCAGTACTTC
CASSIAGGRETQYF
>TRBV5-1|-|TRBJ2-2|few
TGCGCCAGCAGCTACGACATGGCCAACACCGGGGAGCTGTTTTTT
CASSYDMANTGELFF
>TRBV7-9|TRBD1|TRBJ2-7|many
TGTGCCAGCAGCCCATGGGGACAGTCCTACGAGCAGTACTTC
CASSPWGQSYEQYF
>TRBV28|-|TRBJ2-2|many
TGTGCCAGCAGTTTAGTTGGGGCCGGGGAGCTGTTTTTT
CASSLVGAGELFF
>TRBV5-1|TRBD2|TRBJ2-7|many
TGCGCCAGCAGCCTGATGTGGGGGGGCTACGAGCAGTACTTC
CASSLMWGGYEQYF
>TRBV14|-|TRBJ1-6|many
TGTGCCAGCAGCCAAGACCACACCACCGGGTCTTATAATTCACCCCTCCACTTT
CASSQDHTTGSYNSPLHF
>TRBV29-1|TRBD1|TRBJ2-1|-
TGCAGCGTTCTTAGGACAGGCAATGAGCAGTTCTTC
CSVLRTGNEQFF
>TRBV5-1|TRBD2|TRBJ2-7|many
TGCGCCAGCAGCTGGGGACTAGCGAGGAACGAGCAGTACTTC
CASSWGLARNEQYF
>TRBV20-1|-|TRBJ2-2|many
TGCAGTGCTAGAGATATGAACACCGGGGAGCTGTTTTTT
CSARDMNTGELFF
>TRBV5-1|-|TRBJ2-1|many
TGCGCCAGCAGCACGGCCCGGAATGAGCAGTTCTTC
CASSTARNEQFF
>TRBV5-1|-|TRBJ1-1|many
TGCGCCAGCAGCTTGGGTTCCCCGAACACTGAAGCTTTCTTT
CASSLGSPNTEAFF
>TRBV29-1|-|TRBJ2-7|many
TGCAGCGTTGAAGTATCCTACGAGCAGTACTTC
CSVEVSYEQYF
>TRBV5-1|TRBD1|TRBJ1-6|many
TGCGCCAGCAGCGGACAGGGCTCGAATTCACCCCTCCACTTT
CASSGQGSNSPLHF
>TRBV5-1|TRBD1|TRBJ2-1|many
TGCGCCAGCAGCTTGGGTGACAGGGAGTACAATGAGCAGTTCTTC
CASSLGDREYNEQFF
>TRBV5-1|-|TRBJ2-2|many
TGCGCCAGCAGCCTCCAGGGGACCTCCGGGGAGCTGTTTTTT
CASSLQGTSGELFF
>TRBV6-5|-|TRBJ1-4|many
TGTGCCAGCAGTTCAGGGTTTGCAAAACTGTTTTTT
CASSSGFAKLFF
>TRBV11-2|TRBD1|TRBJ1-4|-
TGTGCCAGCAGTCCGACGTCCGGGACAGGGAATGAAAAACTGTTTTTT
CASSPTSGTGNEKLFF
>TRBV29-1|-|TRBJ2-7|many
TGCAGCGCATACAGGGTCGGGTACGAGCAGTACTTC
CSAYRVGYEQYF
>TRBV2|TRBD1|TRBJ2-1|-
TGTGCCAGCAGTCGGACAGGTAGCCACAATGAGCAGTTCTTC
CASSRTGSHNEQFF
>TRBV24-1|TRBD1|TRBJ2-2|many
TGTGCCACCAGTGATTTGTGGCAGGGGGCCGGGGAGCTGTTTTTT
CATSDLWQGAGELFF
>TRBV12-3/TRBV12-4|TRBD1|TRBJ1-1|few
TGTGCCAGCAGTTTGGGACAGGGGAAGTGGGACACTGAAGCTTTCTTT
CASSLGQGKWDTEAFF
>TRBV15|-|TRBJ2-6|many
TGTGCTACCAGCAGAGTCGCGGCCTTATCGAGTTCTGGGGCCAACGTCCTGACTTTC
CATSRVAALSSSGANVLTF
>TRBV2|-|TRBJ2-1|many
TGTGCCAGCAGTGCGGGACTGAGCTCCTACAATGAGCAGTTCTTC
CASSAGLSSYNEQFF
>TRBV6-4|-|TRBJ1-1|-
TGTGCCAGCAGGACCAACAGGGAGAACACTGAAGCTTTCTTT
CASRTNRENTEAFF
>TRBV29-1|-|TRBJ1-2|many
TGCAGCGTTGCCCCTCTCCCCACAGGGATCAGTGGCTACACCTTC
CSVAPLPTGISGYTF
>TRBV12-3/TRBV12-4|TRBD2|TRBJ2-1|many
TGTGCCAGCACCCCCGGGGGGGCCGGTACAAATGAGCAGTTCTTC
CASTPGGAGTNEQFF
>TRBV6-9|-|TRBJ1-5|few
TGTGCCAGCAGTTTCTTATCGGTACAGGGCATCCAGCCCCAGCATTTT
CASSFLSVQGIQPQHF
>TRBV7-9|-|TRBJ2-7|few
TGTGCCAGCAGCCGTCAGAACTCCTACGAGCAGTACTTC
CASSRQNSYEQYF
>TRBV29-1|-|TRBJ2-2|many
TGCAGCGGCAGGGTTTTGAACACCGGGGAGCTGTTTTTT
CSGRVLNTGELFF
>TRBV20-1|-|TRBJ1-2|many
TGCAGTGCTAGGTCTCCCAGGGAGGGTGGCTACACCTTC
CSARSPREGGYTF
>TRBV5-1|TRBD1|TRBJ2-3|many
TGCGCCAGCATCAAAGGGGGCCAAGGATCAGATACGCAGTATTTT
CASIKGGQGSDTQYF
>TRBV5-1|-|TRBJ2-6|many
TGCGCCAGCAGCTTGGAAGGGACTGGGGCCAACGTCCTGACTTTC
CASSLEGTGANVLTF
>TRBV20-1|-|TRBJ2-7|-
TGCAGTGCTAGGGGGGCCGGCAGGCCTAGCTCCTACGAGCAGTACTTC
CSARGAGRPSSYEQYF
>TRBV20-1|TRBD2|TRBJ2-1|many
TGCAGTGGAAAAAGCGGGGGGGCCTTTGAGCAGTTCTTC
CSGKSGGAFEQFF
>TRBV4-2|-|TRBJ2-1|many
TGTGCCAGCAGCCAAGATTTGAGACTAGACTACAATGAGCAGTTCTTC
CASSQDLRLDYNEQFF
>TRBV7-2|-|TRBJ2-7|few
TGTGCCAGCAGCGCCGGTACTTACGAGCAGTACTTC
CASSAGTYEQYF
>TRBV11-2|-|TRBJ2-5|many
TGTGCCAGCAGCTTACAAGGAGGGAGTGAGGCTCAGGAGACCCAGTACTTC
CASSLQGGSEAQETQYF
>TRBV20-1|-|TRBJ2-1|many
TGCGGAACAAACAGGTTATCGATCAATGAGCAGTTCTTC
CGTNRLSINEQFF
>TRBV5-1|-|TRBJ1-1|many
TGCGCCAGCAGCTCGAATCTCCCAGGCACTGAAGCTTTCTTT
CASSSNLPGTEAFF
>TRBV4-2|-|TRBJ1-1|many
TGTGCCAGCAGCCAGGGGGAGAACACTGAAGCTTTCTTT
CASSQGENTEAFF
>TRBV6-2/TRBV6-3|-|TRBJ1-6|many
TGTGCCAGCAGCCGGCCGCTCGATAATTCACCCCTCCACTTT
CASSRPLDNSPLHF
>TRBV6-2/TRBV6-3|-|TRBJ2-6|many
TGTTCCAGCAGCTCCGTGATTTCTGGGGCCAACGTCCTGACTTTC
CSSSSVISGANVLTF
>TRBV20-1|-|TRBJ2-6|many
TGCAGTACTACCCGCGCTGGGGCCAACGTCCTGACTTTC
CSTTRAGANVLTF
>TRBV10-3|-|TRBJ2-2|many
TGTGCCATCAGGTACTCGAACACCGGGGAGCTGTTTTTT
CAIRYSNTGELFF
>TRBV5-1|TRBD2|TRBJ2-3|many
TGCGCCAGCAGCACAAGCGGGGCTTACACAGATACGCAGTATTTT
CASSTSGAYTDTQYF
>TRBV12-3/TRBV12-4|-|TRBJ1-1|few
TGTGCCAGCAGACCTAATGGGGGGCCCACTGAAGCTTTCTTT
CASRPNGGPTEAFF